A single T cell receptor beta chain is shown here with its context. Its antigen remains unknown. The data are from a study of T cell repertoires in cytomegalovirus infection. Study findings and constraints: Summed frequency of shared TCR beta families picked out CMV carriers who also had the relevant HLA. Ex vivo responses were dominated by HLA-C-restricted CMV-specific TCR beta clonotypes.

V was clipped by 2 bases and J by 3 bases, with 25 bases between them. The germline V gene encodes CDR1 LGHNA and CDR2 YNFKEQ. This CDR3 contains 20 residues. TCRdb redid the calling of the reads with MiXCR, one entry per CDR3 protein. Among under 90,000 distinct CDR3 sequences listed, approximately 45% were seen once. Sequencing used CD8+ T cells from cultured PBMCs, obtained from culture after CMV antigen stimulation. The origin of this receptor is a human donor in good health (CMV status not recorded). Some clones in this sample may be carry-over from other donors' samples. This chain uses TRBV4-2 with TRBJ2-2; D is possibly TRBD1 or TRBD2 (5 bases each). CDR3 sequence (DNA): TGTGCCAGCAGCCAACCTACCCCCAGGGAAGGGGCGGAGGACACCGGGGAGCTGTTTTTT. It yields the protein CASSQPTPREGAEDTGELFF.